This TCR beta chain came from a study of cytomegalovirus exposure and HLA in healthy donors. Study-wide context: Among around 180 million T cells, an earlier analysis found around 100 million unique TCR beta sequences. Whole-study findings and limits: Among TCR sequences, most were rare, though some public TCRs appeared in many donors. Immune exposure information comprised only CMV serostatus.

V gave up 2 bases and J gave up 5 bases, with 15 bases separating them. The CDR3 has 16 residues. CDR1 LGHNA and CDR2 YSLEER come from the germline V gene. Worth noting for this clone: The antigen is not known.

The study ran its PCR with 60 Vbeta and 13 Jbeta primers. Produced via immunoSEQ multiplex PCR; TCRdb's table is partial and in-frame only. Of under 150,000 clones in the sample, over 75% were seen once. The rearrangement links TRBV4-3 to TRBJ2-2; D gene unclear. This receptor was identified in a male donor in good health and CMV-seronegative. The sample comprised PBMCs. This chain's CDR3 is CASSQTARRWTGELFF. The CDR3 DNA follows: TGCGCCAGCAGCCAAACCGCCCGTCGGTGGACCGGGGAGCTGTTTTTT.